The rows below give T cell receptor beta chains drawn from one sample of a study of early stage breast cancer tumors. Sequencing used immunoSEQ multiplex PCR; TCRdb keeps in-frame clones, though not all of them. Seen here are some 29,000 clones, approximately 84% observed once, and the top ten hold 9% to 9.5%. Sequenced material: blood. These receptors were taken from a person aged 45 to 60 with breast cancer. Both conserved end residues are part of each CDR3. Each record gives: D gene, J gene, clone size, V gene, CDR3 DNA, CDR3 protein. A D gene is named only where the DNA matches it firmly. Clone size appears in some rows only: once, few, many, or a class for an expanded clone.

.,TRBJ2-2,.,TRBV28,TGTGCCAGCAGTTTCGGCTTCGACACCAGGAACACCGGGGAGCTGTTTTTT,CASSFGFDTRNTGELFF
.,TRBJ1-5,.,TRBV4-1,TGCGCCAGCAGCCAAGATCCAGGGACGGCTATTGATCAGCCCCAGCATTTT,CASSQDPGTAIDQPQHF
.,TRBJ2-1,.,TRBV5-1,TGCGCCAGCAGCTTGTTCACCGCCGATGAGCAGTTCTTC,CASSLFTADEQFF
.,TRBJ2-2,.,TRBV28,TGTGCCAGCAGTTTAAGGACCGGGGAGCTGTTTTTT,CASSLRTGELFF
TRBD2,TRBJ2-5,.,TRBV14,TGTGCCAGCAGCCCTGGGACTAGCGGGAGGGCACGAGAGACCCAGTACTTC,CASSPGTSGRARETQYF
TRBD1,TRBJ1-1,.,TRBV5-5,TGTGCCAGCAGCTTGACGGGACAGGGTGGCACTGAAGCTTTCTTT,CASSLTGQGGTEAFF
.,TRBJ1-2,.,TRBV27,TGTGCCAGCAGCCCATTGAGGGAGAGATATGGCTACACCTTC,CASSPLRERYGYTF
TRBD1,TRBJ1-1,.,TRBV29-1,TGCAGCGTGGGTGGGGGACAGGGGGCGAACACTGAAGCTTTCTTT,CSVGGGQGANTEAFF
TRBD1,TRBJ2-5,.,TRBV4-1,TGCGCCAGCAGCTGGGCTCGGGACAGCCAAGAGACCCAGTACTTC,CASSWARDSQETQYF
.,TRBJ2-1,once,TRBV11-2,TGTGCCAGCACCAGGGGAGCTAGCGGCACCTACAATGAGCAGTTCTTC,CASTRGASGTYNEQFF
.,TRBJ2-5,.,TRBV5-1,TGCGCCAGCAGCACCGAGGGGGACCAATACCAAGAGACCCAGTACTTC,CASSTEGDQYQETQYF
.,TRBJ2-5,.,TRBV18,TGTGCCAGCTCACCGCTTCCAGACCAAGAGACCCAGTACTTC,CASSPLPDQETQYF
TRBD2,TRBJ2-1,.,TRBV28,TGTGCCAGCACTATAGCGGGGCCCTACAATGAGCAGTTCTTC,CASTIAGPYNEQFF
.,TRBJ1-2,.,TRBV6-1,TGTGCCAGCAGTGAAGCGGGAAGGGGACATTGGGCCGGCTACACCTTC,CASSEAGRGHWAGYTF
.,TRBJ1-1,.,TRBV28,TGTGCCAGCATCGACGGTGGGGTTGGGGGTGAAGCTTTCTTT,CASIDGGVGGEAFF
TRBD1,TRBJ1-5,few,TRBV7-2,TGTGCCAGCAGCCCTAGACAGGGGCGCAATCAGCCCCAGCATTTT,CASSPRQGRNQPQHF
TRBD1,TRBJ2-3,.,TRBV19,TGTGCCAGTACCCCCCGGGACAGGGGCACAGATACGCAGTATTTT,CASTPRDRGTDTQYF
.,TRBJ2-2,.,TRBV10-3,TGTGCCATCACCCCTACGAACACCGGGGAGCTGTTTTTT,CAITPTNTGELFF
.,TRBJ2-5,.,TRBV5-1,TGCGCCAGCAGCTCAGGCGCCCGGGGGCAAGAGACCCAGTACTTC,CASSSGARGQETQYF
.,TRBJ1-2,.,TRBV19,TGTGCCAGTAGTATCTCAGTCTATGGCTACACCTTC,CASSISVYGYTF
.,TRBJ2-7,.,TRBV30,TGTGCCTGGAGTGTACTTGGCAGGGGCGACGAGCAGTACTTC,CAWSVLGRGDEQYF
TRBD1,TRBJ1-4,.,TRBV5-1,TGCGCCAGCAGCAAGACAGGGGGTGAGGAAAAACTGTTTTTT,CASSKTGGEEKLFF
TRBD2,TRBJ2-1,.,TRBV18,TGTGCCAGCTCACGAACAATCACAACTAGCGGGAGAGCTTATGAGCAGTTCTTC,CASSRTITTSGRAYEQFF
TRBD1,TRBJ1-6,.,TRBV4-1,TGCGCCAGCAGCCTGACAGGGTCCTATAATTCACCCCTCCACTTT,CASSLTGSYNSPLHF
.,TRBJ2-7,.,TRBV5-1,TGCGCCAGCAGCTTGGACCCTTCGAGGGAGCAGTACTTC,CASSLDPSREQYF
TRBD1,TRBJ1-4,.,TRBV27,TGTGCCAGCAGTGTAACGACAGGGCCTGAAAAACTGTTTTTT,CASSVTTGPEKLFF
TRBD2,TRBJ2-1,once,TRBV4-1,TGCGCCAGCAGCCAAGTAGCGGGAGAAGCCTACAATGAGCAGTTCTTC,CASSQVAGEAYNEQFF
.,TRBJ1-5,.,TRBV19,TGTGCCAGTAGTATGGTCAGAAATCAGCCCCAGCATTTT,CASSMVRNQPQHF
.,TRBJ1-1,.,TRBV27,TGTGCCAGCAGTTACGCAGTTATGAACACTGAAGCTTTCTTT,CASSYAVMNTEAFF
.,TRBJ1-2,few,TRBV11-3,TGTGCCAGCAGCTTAAGGGTAGACAGTGACTCATTGGATGGCTACACCTTC,CASSLRVDSDSLDGYTF
.,TRBJ1-5,few,TRBV27,TGTGCCAGCAGATCTGACGGCTATCAGCCCCAGCATTTT,CASRSDGYQPQHF
.,TRBJ2-1,.,TRBV5-6,TGTGCCAGCAGCTTGTTGCGGGAGCAGTTCTTC,CASSLLREQFF
.,TRBJ2-5,.,TRBV7-2,TGTGCCAGCAGCTTAGCTGGAGGGGAAGAGACCCAGTACTTC,CASSLAGGEETQYF
.,TRBJ2-7,.,TRBV7-9,TGTGCCAGCCAAAACTCCTACGAGCAGTACTTC,CASQNSYEQYF
TRBD1,TRBJ2-7,.,TRBV7-9,TGTGCCAGCAGCCCGGACAGGGGTCCGGGGGAGCAGTACTTC,CASSPDRGPGEQYF
.,TRBJ2-6,.,TRBV23-1,TGCGCCAGCAGTCAACGACAGGAGAACTCTGGGGCCAACGTCCTGACTTTC,CASSQRQENSGANVLTF
TRBD1,TRBJ2-7,.,TRBV5-1,TGCGCCAGCAGCGAGACAGGGGATCTATTCTCCTACGAGCAGTACTTC,CASSETGDLFSYEQYF
TRBD1,TRBJ1-2,few,TRBV14,TGTGCCAGCAGCCTCACCGGGACAGGGAGCGGCTACACCTTC,CASSLTGTGSGYTF
.,TRBJ2-7,.,TRBV6-1,TGTGCCAGCAGTACAGAACCCCGTGACGAGCAGTACTTC,CASSTEPRDEQYF
.,TRBJ1-1,.,TRBV18,TGTGCCAGCTCACCATCGAGGCCGAACACTGAAGCTTTCTTT,CASSPSRPNTEAFF
.,TRBJ1-5,few,TRBV5-1,TGCGCCAGCTCGGACGGTGGTGGCAATCAGCCCCAGCATTTT,CASSDGGGNQPQHF
.,TRBJ1-1,.,TRBV5-1,TGCGCCAGCAGCAAGGACGGGAACACTGAAGCTTTCTTT,CASSKDGNTEAFF
TRBD1,TRBJ2-5,.,TRBV7-3,TGTGCCAGCAGCCAGACAGGGGGCGCCGAGACCCAGTACTTC,CASSQTGGAETQYF
.,TRBJ1-1,.,TRBV6-5,TGTGCCGTACAGACCGGGGGGGCGCGAGTCACTGAAGCTTTCTTT,CAVQTGGARVTEAFF
TRBD2,TRBJ2-1,.,TRBV4-1,TGCGCCAGCAGCGCACTAGCGGGGACCTACAATGAGCAGTTCTTC,CASSALAGTYNEQFF
.,TRBJ1-5,.,TRBV28,TGTGCCAGCAGTGTTAGCAATCAGCCCCAGCATTTT,CASSVSNQPQHF
TRBD1,TRBJ1-1,.,TRBV2,TGTGCCAGCAGTGAGAACAGGGGAGGCACTGAAGCTTTCTTT,CASSENRGGTEAFF
TRBD2,TRBJ2-7,.,TRBV28,TGTGCCAGCACCGGGACTACCTCGGGGGAGCAGTACTTC,CASTGTTSGEQYF